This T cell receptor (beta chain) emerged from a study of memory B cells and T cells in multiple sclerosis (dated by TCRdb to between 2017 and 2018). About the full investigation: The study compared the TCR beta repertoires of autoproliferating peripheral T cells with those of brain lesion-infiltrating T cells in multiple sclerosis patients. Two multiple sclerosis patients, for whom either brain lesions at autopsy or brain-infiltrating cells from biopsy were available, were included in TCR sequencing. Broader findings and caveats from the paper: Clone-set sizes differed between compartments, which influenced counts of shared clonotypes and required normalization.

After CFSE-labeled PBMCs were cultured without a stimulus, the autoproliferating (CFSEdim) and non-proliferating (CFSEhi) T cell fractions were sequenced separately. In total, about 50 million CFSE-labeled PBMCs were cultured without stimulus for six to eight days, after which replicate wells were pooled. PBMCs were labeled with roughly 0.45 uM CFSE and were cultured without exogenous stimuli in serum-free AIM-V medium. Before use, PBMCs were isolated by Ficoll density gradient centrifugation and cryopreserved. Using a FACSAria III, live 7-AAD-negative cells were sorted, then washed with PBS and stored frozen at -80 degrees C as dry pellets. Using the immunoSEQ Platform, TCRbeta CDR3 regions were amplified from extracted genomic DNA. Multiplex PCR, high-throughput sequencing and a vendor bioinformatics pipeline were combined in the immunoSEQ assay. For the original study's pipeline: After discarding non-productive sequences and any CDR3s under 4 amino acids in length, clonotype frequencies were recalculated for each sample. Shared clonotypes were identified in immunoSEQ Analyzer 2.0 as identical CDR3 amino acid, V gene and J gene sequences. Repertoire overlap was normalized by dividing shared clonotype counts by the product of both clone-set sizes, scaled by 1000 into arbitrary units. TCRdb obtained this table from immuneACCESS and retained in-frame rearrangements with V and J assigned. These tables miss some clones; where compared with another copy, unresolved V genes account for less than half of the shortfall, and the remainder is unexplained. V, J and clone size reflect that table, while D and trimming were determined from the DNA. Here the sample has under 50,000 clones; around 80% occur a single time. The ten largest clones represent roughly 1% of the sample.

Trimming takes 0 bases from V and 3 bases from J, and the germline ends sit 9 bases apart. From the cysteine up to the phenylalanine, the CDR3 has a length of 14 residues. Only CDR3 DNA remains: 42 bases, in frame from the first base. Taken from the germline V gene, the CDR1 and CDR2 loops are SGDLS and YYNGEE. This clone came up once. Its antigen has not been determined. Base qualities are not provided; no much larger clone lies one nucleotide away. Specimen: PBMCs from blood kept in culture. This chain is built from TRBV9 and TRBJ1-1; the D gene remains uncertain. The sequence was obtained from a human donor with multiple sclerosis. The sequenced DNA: TGTGCCAGCAGCGTAGTCAGCCGGGACACTGAAGCTTTCTTT. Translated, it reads CASSVVSRDTEAFF.